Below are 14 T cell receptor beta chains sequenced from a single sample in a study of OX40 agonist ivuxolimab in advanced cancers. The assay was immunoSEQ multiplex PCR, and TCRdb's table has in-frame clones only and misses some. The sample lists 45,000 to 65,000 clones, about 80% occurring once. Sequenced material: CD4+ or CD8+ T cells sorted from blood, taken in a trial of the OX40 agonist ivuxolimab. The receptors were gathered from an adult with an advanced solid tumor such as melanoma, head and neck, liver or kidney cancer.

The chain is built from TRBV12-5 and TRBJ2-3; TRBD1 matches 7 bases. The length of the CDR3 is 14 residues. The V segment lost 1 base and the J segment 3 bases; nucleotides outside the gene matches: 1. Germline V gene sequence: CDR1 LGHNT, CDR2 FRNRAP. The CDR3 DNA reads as TGTGCTAGTGGTTTGGGGACAGGTACAGATACGCAGTATTTT. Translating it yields CASGLGTGTDTQYF. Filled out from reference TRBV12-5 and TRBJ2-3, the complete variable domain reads DARVTQTPRHKVTEMGQEVTMRCQPILGHNTVFWYRQTMMQGLELLAYFRNRAPLDDSGMPKDRFSAEMPDATLATLKIQPSEPRDSAVYFCASGLGTGTDTQYFGPGTRLTVL.

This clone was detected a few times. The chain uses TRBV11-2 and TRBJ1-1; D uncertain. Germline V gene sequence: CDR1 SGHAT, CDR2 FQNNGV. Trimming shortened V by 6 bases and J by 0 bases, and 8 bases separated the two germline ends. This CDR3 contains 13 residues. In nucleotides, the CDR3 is TGTGCCAGCAGATGGGCCGTGAACACTGAAGCTTTCTTT. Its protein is CASRWAVNTEAFF.

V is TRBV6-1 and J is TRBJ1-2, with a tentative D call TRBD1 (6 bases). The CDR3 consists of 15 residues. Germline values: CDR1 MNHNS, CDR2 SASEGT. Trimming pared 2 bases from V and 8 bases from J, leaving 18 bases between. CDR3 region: CASSERKGQGEGYTF. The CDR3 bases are TGTGCCAGCAGTGAACGGAAGGGACAAGGAGAAGGCTACACCTTC.

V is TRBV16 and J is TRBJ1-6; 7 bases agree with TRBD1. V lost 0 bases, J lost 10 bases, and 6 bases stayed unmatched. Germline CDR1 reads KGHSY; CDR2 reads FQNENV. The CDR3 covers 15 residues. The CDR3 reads CASSQSVQGVSPLHF. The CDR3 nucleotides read TGTGCCAGCAGCCAATCGGTGCAGGGGGTGTCACCCCTCCACTTT. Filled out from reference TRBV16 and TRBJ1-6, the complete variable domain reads GEEVAQTPKHLVRGEGQKAKLYCAPIKGHSYVFWYQQVLKNEFKFLISFQNENVFDETGMPKERFSAKCLPNSPCSLEIQATKLEDSAVYFCASSQSVQGVSPLHFGNGTRLTVT.

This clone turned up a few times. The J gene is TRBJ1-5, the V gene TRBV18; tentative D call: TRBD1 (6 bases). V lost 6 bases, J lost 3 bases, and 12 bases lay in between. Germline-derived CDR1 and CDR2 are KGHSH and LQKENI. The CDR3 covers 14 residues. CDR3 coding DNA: TGTGCCAGCTCCAAGGGGGGGGACAATCAGCCCCAGCATTTT. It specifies CASSKGGDNQPQHF.

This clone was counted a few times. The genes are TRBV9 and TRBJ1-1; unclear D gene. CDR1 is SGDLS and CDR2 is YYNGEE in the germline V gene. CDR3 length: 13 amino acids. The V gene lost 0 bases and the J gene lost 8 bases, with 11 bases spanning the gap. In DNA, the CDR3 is TGTGCCAGCAGCGTAGAAGGCCGTGGGGAAGCTTTCTTT. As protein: CASSVEGRGEAFF.

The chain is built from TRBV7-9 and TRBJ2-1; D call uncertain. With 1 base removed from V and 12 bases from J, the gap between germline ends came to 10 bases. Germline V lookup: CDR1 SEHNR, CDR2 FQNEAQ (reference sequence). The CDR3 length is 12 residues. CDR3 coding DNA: TGTGCCAGCAGCTTAGATTCCTTGTGGCAGTTCTTC. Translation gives CASSLDSLWQFF.

CDR3 residues: CASSPRGLRNTGELFF. The DNA for the CDR3 is TGCGCCAGCAGCCCCAGGGGACTAAGGAACACCGGGGAGCTGTTTTTT. The J gene is TRBJ2-2, the V gene TRBV4-3; D is possibly TRBD2 (7 bases). Germline CDR1 and CDR2: LGHNA and YSLEER. The CDR3 consists of 16 residues. The ends were cut back, 4 bases at V and 1 base at J, with 13 bases in the middle.

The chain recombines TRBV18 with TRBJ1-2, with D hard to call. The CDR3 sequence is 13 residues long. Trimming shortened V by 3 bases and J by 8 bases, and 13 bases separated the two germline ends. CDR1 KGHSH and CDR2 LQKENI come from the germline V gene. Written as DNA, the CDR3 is TGTGCCAGCTCACCGATCGACGGTGAGGGCTACACCTTC. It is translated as CASSPIDGEGYTF. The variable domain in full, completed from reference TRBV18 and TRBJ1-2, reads NAGVMQNPRHLVRRRGQEARLRCSPMKGHSHVYWYRQLPEEGLKFMVYLQKENIIDESGMPKERFSAEFPKEGPSILRIQQVVRGDSAAYFCASSPIDGEGYTFGSGTRLTVV.

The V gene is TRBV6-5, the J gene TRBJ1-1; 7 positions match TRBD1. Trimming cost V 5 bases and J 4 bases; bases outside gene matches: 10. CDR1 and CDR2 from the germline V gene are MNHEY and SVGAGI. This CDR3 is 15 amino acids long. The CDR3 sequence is CASSQTGRGGTEAFF. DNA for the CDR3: TGTGCCAGCAGTCAGACAGGGCGAGGGGGCACTGAAGCTTTCTTT.

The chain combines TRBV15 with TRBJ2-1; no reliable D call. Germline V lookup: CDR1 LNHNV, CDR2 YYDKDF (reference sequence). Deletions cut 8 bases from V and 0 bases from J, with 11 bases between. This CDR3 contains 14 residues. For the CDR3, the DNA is TGTGCCACCCAAGGCACGAGCTCCTACAATGAGCAGTTCTTC. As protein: CATQGTSSYNEQFF.

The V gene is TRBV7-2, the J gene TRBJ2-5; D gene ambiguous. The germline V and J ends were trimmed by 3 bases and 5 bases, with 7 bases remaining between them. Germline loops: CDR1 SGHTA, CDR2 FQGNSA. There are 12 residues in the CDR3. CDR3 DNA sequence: TGTGCCAGCAGCTTCGCGGAGGAGACCCAGTACTTC. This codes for CASSFAEETQYF.

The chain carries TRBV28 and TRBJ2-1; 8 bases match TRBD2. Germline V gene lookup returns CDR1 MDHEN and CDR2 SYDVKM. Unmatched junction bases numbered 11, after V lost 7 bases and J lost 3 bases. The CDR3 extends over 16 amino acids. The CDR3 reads CASIGGGLLHYNEQFF. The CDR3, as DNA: TGTGCCAGCATCGGGGGGGGACTCCTTCACTACAATGAGCAGTTCTTC.

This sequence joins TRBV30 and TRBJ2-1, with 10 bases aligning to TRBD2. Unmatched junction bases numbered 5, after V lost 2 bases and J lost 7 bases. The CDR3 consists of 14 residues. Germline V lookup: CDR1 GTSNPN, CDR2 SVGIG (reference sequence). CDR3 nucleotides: TGTGCCTGGAGTAAACTAGCGGGGCCTAATGAGCAGTTCTTC. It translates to CAWSKLAGPNEQFF.